This record concerns one T cell receptor (beta chain) sequence. The data belong to a study of blood T cell repertoires in COVID-19. Authors' data handling: From reference gene primer amplification, estimates of nucleated cell counts were derived. TCRdb's table, derived via immunoSEQ multiplex PCR, lists solely in-frame clones and lacks some. V, J and clone size were drawn from that table, and D and trimming were deduced from the DNA. This sample carries 97,000 or so clones, around 90% of them seen once, and the ten largest clones take more than 4.5%. Losses at the gene ends were 6 bases for V and 5 bases for J; bases not matched to a gene: 4. There are 13 residues in the CDR3. Germline lookup yields CDR1 KGHSH and CDR2 LQKENI.

The receptor's source is a woman between 45 and 65 years old with COVID-19, enrolled during active disease. The rearrangement links TRBV18 to TRBJ2-3; TRBD2 matches at 8 bases. What was sequenced was peripheral blood. Written as DNA, the CDR3 is TGTGCCAGCTCGCGGGGGGCGGGAGATACGCAGTATTTT. Translation: CASSRGAGDTQYF.